Following are 22 T cell receptor beta chains from one sample sequenced in a study of T cell responses to AZD1222 COVID-19 vaccine. TCRdb's table, derived via immunoSEQ multiplex PCR, lists solely in-frame clones and lacks some. The profile shows some 140,000 clones, about 88% of them singletons. This sample comprised peripheral blood, obtained on day 0 of AZD1222 vaccination. The receptors come from an adult in good health.

This sequence joins TRBV6-5 and TRBJ2-1; 8 positions agree with TRBD2. Germline V lookup: CDR1 MNHEY, CDR2 SVGAGI. The CDR3 extends over 14 amino acids. V lost 6 bases, J lost 4 bases, and 5 bases stayed unmatched. CDR3 sequence reads: CASRTGGRYNEQFF. Written as DNA, the CDR3 is TGTGCCAGCAGAACGGGGGGGCGGTACAATGAGCAGTTCTTC.

The chain couples TRBV2 to TRBJ1-5; maybe TRBD1 (6 bases). Germline V gives CDR1 SNHLY, CDR2 FYNNEI. The CDR3 covers 14 residues. V was shortened by 7 bases and J by 4 bases, with 14 bases between the two germline ends. CDR3 region: CASKDPQGNQPQHF. The CDR3 nucleotides read TGTGCCAGCAAGGACCCACAGGGAAATCAGCCCCAGCATTTT.

The rearrangement uses TRBV10-3 and TRBJ2-1; no firm D call. Germline CDR1 ENHRY, CDR2 SYGVKD. V was cut by 10 bases and J by 2 bases, with 9 bases left in between. This CDR3 region has 12 residues. The CDR3 region is CATSPTYNEQFF. Here the CDR3 DNA reads TGTGCCACAAGTCCGACCTACAATGAGCAGTTCTTC.

This clone occurred a few times. DNA for the CDR3: TGTGCCACCAGTGATACCGGGACAGGAGGGATCGGGCAGTACTTC. It encodes CATSDTGTGGIGQYF. This chain joins TRBV24-1 and TRBJ2-7, with TRBD1 matching over 8 bases. J was trimmed by 9 bases and V by 3 bases; bases with no gene match: 12. This CDR3 is built from 15 residues. Per germline, CDR1 KGHDR and CDR2 SFDVKD.

This chain joins TRBV7-9 and TRBJ1-3; a weak D match, TRBD1 (5 bases). This CDR3 region has 17 residues. Germline assignment: CDR1 SEHNR and CDR2 FQNEAQ (reference sequence). V dropped 3 bases and J dropped 4 bases, with 19 bases sitting between them. The CDR3 coding sequence is TGTGCCAGCAGCTTTAGTATAACGCAGGGTGGCGGAAACACCATATATTTT. Encoded protein: CASSFSITQGGGNTIYF.

The genes are TRBV28 and TRBJ1-3; D is undetermined. CDR3 size: 15 residues. The V end was cut by 3 bases, the J end by 4 bases, with 13 bases between. Germline CDR1 and CDR2: MDHEN and SYDVKM. Here the CDR3 reads CASSFVGSGGNTIYF. The CDR3 DNA follows: TGTGCCAGCAGTTTCGTGGGTTCGGGGGGAAACACCATATATTTT.

Note on this clone: At the DNA level, this CDR3 is encoded by other sequences in the same sample as well. The chain is built from TRBV18 and TRBJ1-5; D is undetermined. The V end was cut by 2 bases, the J end by 4 bases, with 6 bases between. Germline CDR1 and CDR2: KGHSH and LQKENI. CDR3 length: 13 residues. CDR3 protein: CASSPGRNQPQHF. Written as DNA, the CDR3 is TGTGCCAGCTCACCAGGACGGAATCAGCCCCAGCATTTT.

The genes are TRBV7-9 and TRBJ1-2; 8 nucleotides match TRBD1. V was pared by 1 base and J by 2 bases, with 3 bases of the junction left unmatched. There are 15 residues in the CDR3. Per germline, CDR1 SEHNR and CDR2 FQNEAQ (reference sequence). CDR3 DNA: TGTGCCAGCAGCTTAGGCCAGGGGGCAAACTATGGCTACACCTTC. As protein: CASSLGQGANYGYTF.

The rearrangement joins TRBV19 to TRBJ1-5; no clear D. Trimming took 3 bases from V and 7 from J, leaving 13 bases between them. The germline CDR1 and CDR2 sequences are LNHDA and SQIVND (reference sequence). The CDR3 covers 14 residues. The DNA of the CDR3 is TGTGCCAGTAGTATGACTATTTCGGGGCAGCCCCAGCATTTT. Its protein is CASSMTISGQPQHF.

The V and J genes are TRBV7-9 and TRBJ1-2; possible D gene TRBD1, 5 bases. The CDR3 has 13 residues. V gave up 10 bases and J gave up 4 bases, with 16 bases separating them. Germline assignment: CDR1 SEHNR and CDR2 FQNEAQ (reference sequence). The CDR3 protein is CATGGGASYGYTF. CDR3 in DNA: TGTGCCACTGGTGGGGGAGCCAGCTATGGCTACACCTTC.

The genes are TRBV19 and TRBJ2-2; perhaps TRBD2 as D (7 bases). CDR1 and CDR2 (germline): LNHDA, SQIVND (reference sequence). V dropped 1 base and J dropped 6 bases, with 9 bases sitting between them. The CDR3 has 14 residues. CDR3 nucleotides: TGTGCCAGTAGTATAGGGGGGGGCGCCGGGGAGCTGTTTTTT. As protein: CASSIGGGAGELFF.

As regards this clone: The sample holds other DNA sequences that translate to the same CDR3. The gene calls are TRBV4-1 and TRBJ1-2; TRBD1 aligns across 9 bases. This CDR3 spans 15 amino acids. From germline, CDR1 is MGHRA and CDR2 YSYEKL. V shed 3 bases and J 2 bases; nucleotides not matched to a gene: 4. CDR3 nucleotides: TGCGCCAGCAGCCAGGCCGGGACAGGGAACTATGGCTACACCTTC. Translating gives CASSQAGTGNYGYTF.

V gene TRBV29-1 combines with J gene TRBJ1-3; 8 bases align to TRBD1. Trimming took 6 bases from V and 9 from J; bases not matched to a gene: 10. Looked up from germline, CDR1 is SQVTM and CDR2 is ANQGSEA. The CDR3 contains 13 residues. CDR3 DNA sequence: TGCAGCGTCCCGACAGGGGTCGAGGGCACCATATATTTT. Protein: CSVPTGVEGTIYF.

The rearrangement uses TRBV12-3 or TRBV12-4 and TRBJ1-2, with D hard to call. With 4 bases removed from V and 4 bases from J, the gap between germline ends came to 10 bases. CDR3 length: 13 residues. CDR3 nucleotides: TGTGCCAGCAGTTCGATACCCTCCTATGGCTACACCTTC. It encodes CASSSIPSYGYTF.

This clone has just a few counts. V usage is TRBV25-1 and J usage is TRBJ1-1; no clear D. The CDR3 sequence is 13 residues long. The germline gives CDR1 MGHDK, CDR2 SYGVNS. The germline V and J ends were trimmed by 1 base and 5 bases, with 8 bases remaining between them. CDR3 DNA: TGTGCCAGCAGTGAATTCGGAAGGACTGAAGCTTTCTTT. It specifies CASSEFGRTEAFF.

This clone was picked up a small number of times. The chain couples TRBV4-1 to TRBJ2-2, with D perhaps TRBD1 (6 bases). The germline CDR1 and CDR2 sequences are MGHRA and YSYEKL. Trimming cost V 0 bases and J 10 bases, with 18 bases left between them. The CDR3 loop spans 16 amino acids. The CDR3 coding sequence is TGCGCCAGCAGCCAAGATCCAGGGGCCACCCCACCGGAGCTGTTTTTT. This translates into CASSQDPGATPPELFF.

V and J are TRBV5-6 and TRBJ1-3; D is perhaps TRBD1 (5 bases). Germline V gene data show CDR1 as SGHDT and CDR2 as YYEEEE. V lost 5 bases and J 3 bases, leaving 12 bases between the germline ends. The CDR3 totals 14 residues. The CDR3 bases are TGTGCCAGCAGGAAGGGGCTGGGTGGAAACACCATATATTTT. It specifies CASRKGLGGNTIYF. Combining the CDR3 with reference TRBV5-6 and TRBJ1-3 gives the whole variable domain DAGVTQSPTHLIKTRGQQVTLRCSPKSGHDTVSWYQQALGQGPQFIFQYYEEEERQRGNFPDRFSGHQFPNYSSELNVNALLLGDSALYLCASRKGLGGNTIYFGEGSWLTVV.

This chain uses TRBV5-4 with TRBJ1-2, with 9 bases aligning to TRBD1. After removal of 0 bases from V and 2 bases from J, the junction contained 2 bases not matched to a gene. The CDR3 contains 15 residues. Germline lookup yields CDR1 SGHNT and CDR2 YYREEE (reference sequence). The CDR3 DNA is TGTGCCAGCAGCTTGGTTGGGACAGGGAACTATGGCTACACCTTC. Protein product: CASSLVGTGNYGYTF.

This sequence joins TRBV4-1 and TRBJ2-5; the match to TRBD2 covers 10 bases. With V trimmed by 2 bases and J by 2 bases, 2 bases remained unmatched. The CDR3 consists of 15 residues. Germline CDR1 and CDR2: MGHRA and YSYEKL. CDR3: CASSQPSGGQETQYF. CDR3 in DNA: TGCGCCAGCAGCCAACCTAGCGGGGGACAAGAGACCCAGTACTTC.

This rearrangement joins TRBV2 to TRBJ1-3; 8 bases map to TRBD1. The CDR3 has 16 residues. CDR1 and CDR2 (germline): SNHLY, FYNNEI. V lost 4 bases and J lost 0; bases outside the gene matches: 5. This CDR3 is CASSGGGTGSGNTIYF. CDR3 in DNA: TGTGCCAGCAGTGGGGGTGGGACAGGCTCTGGAAACACCATATATTTT.

This rearrangement joins TRBV5-1 to TRBJ1-2, with D perhaps matching TRBD1 (5 bases). The CDR3 contains 16 residues. Trimming shortened V by 2 bases and J by 6 bases, and 20 bases separated the two germline ends. The germline gives CDR1 SGHRS, CDR2 YFSETQ. CDR3 region: CASSLSGWQGGDGYTF. CDR3 DNA: TGCGCCAGCAGCTTATCCGGTTGGCAGGGAGGGGATGGCTACACCTTC.

V usage is TRBV10-3 and J usage is TRBJ1-2; the D gene is possibly TRBD1 (5 bases). This CDR3 has 16 residues. V was shortened by 0 bases and J by 4 bases, with 15 bases between the two germline ends. CDR1 and CDR2 (germline): ENHRY, SYGVKD. CDR3 residues: CAISESIGGRVYGYTF. CDR3 nucleotides: TGTGCCATCAGTGAGTCGATCGGGGGTCGGGTCTATGGCTACACCTTC.